The clone carrying this TCR beta chain was found a few times. The antigen remains undetermined. These data originate in a study of cytotoxic CD8 clonotypes in ibrutinib-treated CLL. Study conclusions and caveats: T-cell clonality at baseline went above that of age-matched healthy donors and rose and fell with circulating CD8+ T-cell counts. Public clonotypes (which were uncommon) either contracted or remained stable on treatment.

Depth targeted 1 in 200,000 to 1 in 1 million T cells, averaging 10x coverage per clonotype. Profiled with immunoSEQ multiplex PCR; TCRdb holds only in-frame clones, not every one. There are roughly 330,000 clones in the sample; over 60% occur only once, and roughly 6.8% lies in the top ten. Germline V gene data show CDR1 as SGDLS and CDR2 as YYNGEE. The V and J ends lost 4 bases and 10 bases, in that order; junction bases with no gene match: 4. CDR3 length equals 12 residues. V usage is TRBV9 and J usage is TRBJ2-1, with 8 positions matching TRBD2. This sample comprised PBMCs, obtained after 36 months of ibrutinib treatment. The origin of this receptor is a human donor with chronic lymphocytic leukemia. The CDR3 loop is CASSSLAGEQFF. Here the CDR3 DNA reads TGTGCCAGCAGCAGTCTAGCGGGCGAGCAGTTCTTC.